The clone carrying this T cell receptor beta chain appeared a few times. The V gene's germline CDR1 is DFQATT and CDR2 SNEGSKA (reference sequence). This CDR3 spans 14 amino acids. V was pared by 6 bases and J by 1 base, with 15 bases between. These data come from a study of blood T cells in healthy people across ages. The use of a sample-barcoded 5' primer and a J-beta primer mix characterized a second PCR of about 7 to 12 cycles. The template-switch adaptor was a 5' adaptor with 12 random nucleotides. It tagged each cDNA molecule. TCRdb used MiXCR to reprocess the 5' RACE reads, holding one entry per CDR3 protein. This table holds more than 650,000 distinct CDR3 sequences, 20% to 30% found once. The sample was also reused in another study, on T cells of mothers and their children.

The origin of this receptor is a boy between 10 and 17 years old in good health. The chain has TRBV20-1 and TRBJ2-5; possible D gene TRBD2, 6 bases. Sequenced input: blood. Written as DNA, the CDR3 is TGCAGTGCCCGACTAGGAACCCTCCAAGAGACCCAGTACTTC. Encoded protein: CSARLGTLQETQYF.